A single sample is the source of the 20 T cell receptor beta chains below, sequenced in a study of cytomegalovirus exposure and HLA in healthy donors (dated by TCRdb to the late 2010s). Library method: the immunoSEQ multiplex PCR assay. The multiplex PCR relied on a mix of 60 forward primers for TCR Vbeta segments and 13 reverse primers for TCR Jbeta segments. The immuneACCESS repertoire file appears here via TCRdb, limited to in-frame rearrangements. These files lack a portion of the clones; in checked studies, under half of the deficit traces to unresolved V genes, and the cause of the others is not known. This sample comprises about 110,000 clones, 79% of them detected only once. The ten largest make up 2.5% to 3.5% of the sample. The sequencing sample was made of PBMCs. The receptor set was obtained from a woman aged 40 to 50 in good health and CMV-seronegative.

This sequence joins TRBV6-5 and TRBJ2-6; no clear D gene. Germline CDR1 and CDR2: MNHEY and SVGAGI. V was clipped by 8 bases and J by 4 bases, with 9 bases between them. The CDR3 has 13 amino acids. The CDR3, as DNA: TGTGCCAGCGGCTCCCCAGGGGCCAACGTCCTGACTTTC. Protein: CASGSPGANVLTF.

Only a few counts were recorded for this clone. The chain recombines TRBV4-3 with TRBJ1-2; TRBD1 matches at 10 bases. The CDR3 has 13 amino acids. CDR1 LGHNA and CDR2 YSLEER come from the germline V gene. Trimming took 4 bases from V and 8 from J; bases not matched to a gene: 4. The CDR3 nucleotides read TGCGCCAGCAGCCCCGACAGGGGGCACGGCTACACCTTC. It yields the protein CASSPDRGHGYTF.

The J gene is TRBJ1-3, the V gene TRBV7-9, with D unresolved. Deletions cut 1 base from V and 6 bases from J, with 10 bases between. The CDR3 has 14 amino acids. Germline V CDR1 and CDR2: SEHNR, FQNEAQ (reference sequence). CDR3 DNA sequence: TGTGCCAGCAGCTTAGGCAGATTGGCAAACACCATATATTTT. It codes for CASSLGRLANTIYF.

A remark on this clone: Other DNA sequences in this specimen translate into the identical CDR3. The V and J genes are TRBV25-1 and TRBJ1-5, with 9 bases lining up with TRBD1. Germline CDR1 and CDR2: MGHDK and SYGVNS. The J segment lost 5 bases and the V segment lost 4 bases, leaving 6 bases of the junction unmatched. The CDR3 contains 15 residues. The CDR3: CASSGAGTGYQPQHF. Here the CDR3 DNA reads TGTGCCAGCAGTGGAGCCGGGACAGGGTATCAGCCCCAGCATTTT. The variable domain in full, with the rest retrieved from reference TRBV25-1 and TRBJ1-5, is EADIYQTPRYLVIGTGKKITLECSQTMGHDKMYWYQQDPGMELHLIHYSYGVNSTEKGDLSSESTVSRIRTEHFPLTLESARPSHTSQYLCASSGAGTGYQPQHFGDGTRLSIL.

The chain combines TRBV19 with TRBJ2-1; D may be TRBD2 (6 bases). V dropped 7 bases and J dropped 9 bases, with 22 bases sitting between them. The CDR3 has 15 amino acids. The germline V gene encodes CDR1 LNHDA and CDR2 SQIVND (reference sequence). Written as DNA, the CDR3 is TGTGCCAGTACCTATAGCGGCTTGGGCCGAAGTGAGCAGTTCTTC. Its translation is CASTYSGLGRSEQFF.

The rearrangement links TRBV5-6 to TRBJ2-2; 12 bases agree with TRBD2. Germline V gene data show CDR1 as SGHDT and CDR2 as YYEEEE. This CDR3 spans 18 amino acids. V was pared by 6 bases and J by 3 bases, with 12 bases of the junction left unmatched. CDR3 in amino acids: CASIKTSGSFQDTGELFF. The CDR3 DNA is TGTGCCAGCATCAAGACTAGCGGGAGCTTTCAGGACACCGGGGAGCTGTTTTTT.

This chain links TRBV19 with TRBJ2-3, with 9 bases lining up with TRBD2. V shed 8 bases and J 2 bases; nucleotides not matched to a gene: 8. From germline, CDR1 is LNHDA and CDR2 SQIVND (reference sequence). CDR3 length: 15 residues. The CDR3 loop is CASRLGGGATDTQYF. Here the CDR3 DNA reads TGTGCCAGTCGCCTCGGCGGGGGGGCCACAGATACGCAGTATTTT.

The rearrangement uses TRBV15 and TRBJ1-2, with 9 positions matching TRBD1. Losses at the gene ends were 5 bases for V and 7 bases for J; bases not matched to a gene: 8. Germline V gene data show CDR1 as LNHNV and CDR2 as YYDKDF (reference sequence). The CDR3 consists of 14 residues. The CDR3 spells CATSRDRVAGGYTF. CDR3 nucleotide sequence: TGTGCCACCAGCCGGGACAGGGTGGCCGGTGGCTACACCTTC.

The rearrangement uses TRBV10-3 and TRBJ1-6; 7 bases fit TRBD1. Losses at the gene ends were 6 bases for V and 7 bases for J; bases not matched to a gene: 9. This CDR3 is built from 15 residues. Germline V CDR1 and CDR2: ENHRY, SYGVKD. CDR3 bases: TGTGCCATCAGCAACTCCGGGACAGAGAATTCACCCCTCCACTTT. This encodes CAISNSGTENSPLHF.

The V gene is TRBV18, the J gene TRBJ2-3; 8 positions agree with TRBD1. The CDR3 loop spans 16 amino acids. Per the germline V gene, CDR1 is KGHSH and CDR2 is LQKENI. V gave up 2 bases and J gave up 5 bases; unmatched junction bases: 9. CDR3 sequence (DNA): TGTGCCAGCTCACCAATAGCCGGACAGGGATTAGATACGCAGTATTTT. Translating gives CASSPIAGQGLDTQYF.

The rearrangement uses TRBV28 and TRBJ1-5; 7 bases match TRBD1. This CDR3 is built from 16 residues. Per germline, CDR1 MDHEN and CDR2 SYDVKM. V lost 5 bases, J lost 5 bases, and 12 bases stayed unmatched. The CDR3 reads CASSEGGGFPYQPQHF. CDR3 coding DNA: TGTGCCAGCAGTGAAGGGGGCGGGTTCCCCTATCAGCCCCAGCATTTT.

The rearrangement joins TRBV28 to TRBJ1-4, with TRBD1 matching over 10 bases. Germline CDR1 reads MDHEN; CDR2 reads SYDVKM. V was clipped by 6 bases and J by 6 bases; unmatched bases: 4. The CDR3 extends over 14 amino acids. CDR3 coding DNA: TGTGCCAGCAGGACCGGGACAGGGGATGAAAAACTGTTTTTT. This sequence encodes CASRTGTGDEKLFF.

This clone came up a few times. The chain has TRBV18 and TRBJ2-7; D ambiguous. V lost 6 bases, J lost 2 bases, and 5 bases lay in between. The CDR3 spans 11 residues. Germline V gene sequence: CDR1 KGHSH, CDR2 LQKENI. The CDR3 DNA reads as TGTGCCAGCTCGTCAACCTACGAGCAGTACTTC. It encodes CASSSTYEQYF.

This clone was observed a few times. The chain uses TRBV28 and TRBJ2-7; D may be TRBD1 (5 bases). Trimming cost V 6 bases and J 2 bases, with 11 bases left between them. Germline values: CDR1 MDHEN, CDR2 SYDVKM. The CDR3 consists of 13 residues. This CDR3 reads CASSQTATYEQYF. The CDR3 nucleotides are TGTGCCAGCAGCCAGACAGCGACCTACGAGCAGTACTTC.

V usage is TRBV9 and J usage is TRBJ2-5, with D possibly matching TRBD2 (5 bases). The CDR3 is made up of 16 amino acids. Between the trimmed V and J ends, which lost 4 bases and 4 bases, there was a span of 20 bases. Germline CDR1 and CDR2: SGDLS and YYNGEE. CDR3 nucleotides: TGTGCCAGCAGCCGTGAGGGCTCGCCGGGGAGAGAGACCCAGTACTTC. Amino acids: CASSREGSPGRETQYF. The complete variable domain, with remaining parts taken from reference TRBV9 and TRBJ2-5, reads DSGVTQTPKHLITATGQRVTLRCSPRSGDLSVYWYQQSLDQGLQFLIQYYNGEERAKGNILERFSAQQFPDLHSELNLSSLELGDSALYFCASSREGSPGRETQYFGPGTRLLVL.

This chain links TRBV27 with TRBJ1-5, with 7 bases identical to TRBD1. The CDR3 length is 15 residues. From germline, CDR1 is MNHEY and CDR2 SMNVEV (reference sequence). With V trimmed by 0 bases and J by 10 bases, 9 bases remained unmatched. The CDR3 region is CASSLSSRGAGPQHF. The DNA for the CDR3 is TGTGCCAGCAGTTTATCCTCCAGGGGGGCAGGACCCCAGCATTTT.

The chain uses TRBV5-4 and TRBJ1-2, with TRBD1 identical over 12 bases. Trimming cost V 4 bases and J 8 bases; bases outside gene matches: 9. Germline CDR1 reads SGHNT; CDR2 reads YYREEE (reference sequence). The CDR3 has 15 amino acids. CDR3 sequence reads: CASSKPGQGAGGYTF. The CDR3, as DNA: TGTGCCAGCAGCAAACCGGGACAGGGGGCGGGGGGCTACACCTTC.

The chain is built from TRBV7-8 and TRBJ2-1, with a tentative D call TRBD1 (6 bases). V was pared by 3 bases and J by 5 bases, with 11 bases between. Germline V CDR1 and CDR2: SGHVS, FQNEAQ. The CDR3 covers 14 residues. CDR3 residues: CASSLGTLDNEQFF. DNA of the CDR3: TGTGCCAGCAGCTTGGGGACATTGGACAATGAGCAGTTCTTC.

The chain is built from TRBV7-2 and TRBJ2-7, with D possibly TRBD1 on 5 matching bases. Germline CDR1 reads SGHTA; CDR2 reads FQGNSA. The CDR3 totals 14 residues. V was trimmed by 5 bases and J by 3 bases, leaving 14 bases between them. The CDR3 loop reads CASSPATDVYEQYF. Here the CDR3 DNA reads TGTGCCAGCAGCCCCGCGACAGATGTCTACGAGCAGTACTTC.

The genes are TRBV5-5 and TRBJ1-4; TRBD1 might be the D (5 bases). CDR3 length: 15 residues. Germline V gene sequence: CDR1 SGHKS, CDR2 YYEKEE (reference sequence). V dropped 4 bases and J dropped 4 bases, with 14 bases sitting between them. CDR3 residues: CASSGGRARNEKLFF. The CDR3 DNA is TGTGCCAGCAGCGGCGGCAGGGCGCGTAATGAAAAACTGTTTTTT. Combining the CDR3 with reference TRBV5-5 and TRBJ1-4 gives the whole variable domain DAGVTQSPTHLIKTRGQQVTLRCSPISGHKSVSWYQQVLGQGPQFIFQYYEKEERGRGNFPDRFSARQFPNYSSELNVNALLLGDSALYLCASSGGRARNEKLFFGSGTQLSVL.